The 22 T cell receptor beta chains below come from one sample, sequenced in a study of long-term antiretroviral therapy in people with HIV. The run of the v3.0 immunoSEQ assay was at survey level. Sequenced by immunoSEQ multiplex PCR; TCRdb stores in-frame clones only, minus some. Of tens of thousands of clones in the sample, under 85% are singletons; the top ten hold approximately 11%. Sequenced material: unsorted PBMCs, taken 1.1 years before starting antiretroviral therapy. Every receptor here comes from a woman in her thirties or forties with HIV.

V gene TRBV9 combines with J gene TRBJ1-2; 7 bases fit TRBD1. J gave up 2 bases and V 6 bases, and 10 bases lay outside the gene matches. The CDR3 is 15 amino acids. Germline V gives CDR1 SGDLS, CDR2 YYNGEE. The CDR3 region is CASTLGPGGNYGYTF. In DNA form, the CDR3 reads TGTGCCAGCACCCTAGGGCCAGGGGGAAACTATGGCTACACCTTC. The complete variable domain, with remaining parts taken from reference TRBV9 and TRBJ1-2, reads DSGVTQTPKHLITATGQRVTLRCSPRSGDLSVYWYQQSLDQGLQFLIQYYNGEERAKGNILERFSAQQFPDLHSELNLSSLELGDSALYFCASTLGPGGNYGYTFGSGTRLTVV.

This sequence joins TRBV4-1 and TRBJ1-3; unclear D gene. Per the germline V gene, CDR1 is MGHRA and CDR2 is YSYEKL. V was trimmed by 1 base and J by 1 base, leaving 17 bases between them. CDR3 length: 18 residues. The CDR3 is CASSQGALRRDSGNTIYF. The CDR3, as DNA: TGCGCCAGCAGCCAAGGGGCCTTGAGGCGGGATTCTGGAAACACCATATATTTT.

CDR3 nucleotides: TGTGCCAGCAGCTCAGGGACGTTAGGAAACACCATATATTTT. Residues: CASSSGTLGNTIYF. V usage is TRBV7-9 and J usage is TRBJ1-3, with TRBD1 as a possible D gene (5 bases). The V end lost 4 bases, the J end lost 4 bases, and 11 bases lay between the germline ends. Germline CDR1 and CDR2: SEHNR and FQNEAQ (reference sequence). CDR3 length: 14 amino acids. Full variable domain (rest looked up from reference TRBV7-9 and TRBJ1-3): DTGVSQNPRHKITKRGQNVTFRCDPISEHNRLYWYRQTLGQGPEFLTYFQNEAQLEKSRLLSDRFSAERPKGSFSTLEIQRTEQGDSAMYLCASSSGTLGNTIYFGEGSWLTVV.

The chain couples TRBV9 to TRBJ2-1; maybe TRBD1 (5 bases). This CDR3 is built from 13 residues. The germline CDR1 and CDR2 sequences are SGDLS and YYNGEE. V was shortened by 0 bases and J by 7 bases, with 8 bases between the two germline ends. Written as DNA, the CDR3 is TGTGCCAGCAGCGTAGGGGGCAGGAATGAGCAGTTCTTC. This translates into CASSVGGRNEQFF.

This clone has more than one count but fewer than ten. V usage is TRBV4-1 and J usage is TRBJ1-2; TRBD1 might be the D (5 bases). Germline CDR1 reads MGHRA; CDR2 reads YSYEKL. Trimming took off 3 bases at V and 3 bases at J, with 11 bases between the two ends. This CDR3 is built from 14 residues. Here the CDR3 reads CASSQDGGDYGYTF. In DNA, the CDR3 is TGCGCCAGCAGCCAGGACGGGGGGGACTATGGCTACACCTTC.

The V and J genes are TRBV12-5 and TRBJ1-1; a weak D match, TRBD1 (5 bases). The germline CDR1 and CDR2 sequences are LGHNT and FRNRAP. The CDR3 runs to 13 residues. Trimming removed 4 bases at V and 7 bases at J, with 13 bases between. CDR3 nucleotide sequence: TGTGCTAGTGGTTGGGACGGAGGAAGTGAAGCTTTCTTT. Amino acids: CASGWDGGSEAFF. The full variable domain, with the rest looked up from reference TRBV12-5 and TRBJ1-1, is DARVTQTPRHKVTEMGQEVTMRCQPILGHNTVFWYRQTMMQGLELLAYFRNRAPLDDSGMPKDRFSAEMPDATLATLKIQPSEPRDSAVYFCASGWDGGSEAFFGQGTRLTVV.

CDR3 DNA sequence: TGTGCCAGCAGCTTGACAAGTCACACTGAAGCTTTCTTT. Amino acids: CASSLTSHTEAFF. The chain is built from TRBV7-9 and TRBJ1-1; D remains unclear. Germline V CDR1 and CDR2: SEHNR, FQNEAQ (reference sequence). V lost 3 bases, J lost 3 bases, and 8 bases lay in between. The CDR3 has 13 residues.

The genes are TRBV7-7 and TRBJ1-1; D remains unclear. Deletions cut 0 bases from V and 3 bases from J, with 5 bases between. Germline V CDR1 and CDR2: SSHAT, FNYEAQ (reference sequence). The CDR3 has 13 amino acids. Here the CDR3 DNA reads TGTGCCAGCAGCTTAGCAGGAGACACTGAAGCTTTCTTT. This gives the protein CASSLAGDTEAFF.

CDR3 DNA: TGTGCCAGCTCACCACGCAGACTAGCGGACCACTACGAGCAGTACTTC. It encodes CASSPRRLADHYEQYF. The chain recombines TRBV18 with TRBJ2-7; 9 bases align to TRBD2. CDR1 is KGHSH, CDR2 LQKENI, per germline. J lost 3 bases, V lost 1 base, and 7 bases had no gene match. The CDR3 has 16 amino acids.

The chain joins TRBV29-1 to TRBJ1-2; TRBD1 matches 8 bases. V was pared by 7 bases and J by 3 bases, with 4 bases of the junction left unmatched. Germline V gives CDR1 SQVTM, CDR2 ANQGSEA. The CDR3 has 12 amino acids. CDR3 sequence: CSGQTGDYGYTF. The CDR3, as DNA: TGCAGCGGCCAGACAGGGGACTATGGCTACACCTTC. The full variable domain, with the rest looked up from reference TRBV29-1 and TRBJ1-2, is SAVISQKPSRDICQRGTSLTIQCQVDSQVTMMFWYRQQPGQSLTLIATANQGSEATYESGFVIDKFPISRPNLTFSTLTVSNMSPEDSSIYLCSGQTGDYGYTFGSGTRLTVV.

There are a few counts of this clone. V and J are TRBV7-2 and TRBJ1-6; D gene uncertain. The CDR3 covers 11 residues. V was pared by 5 bases and J by 8 bases, with 4 bases between. The V gene's germline CDR1 is SGHTA and CDR2 FQGNSA. CDR3 sequence (DNA): TGTGCCAGCAGCCTTGATTCACCCCTCCACTTT. Protein product: CASSLDSPLHF.

This rearrangement joins TRBV11-2 to TRBJ2-7; D is perhaps TRBD2 (6 bases). Trimming cost V 2 bases and J 3 bases, with 20 bases left between them. This CDR3 comprises 17 residues. The germline CDR1 and CDR2 sequences are SGHAT and FQNNGV. CDR3 in amino acids: CASSLILDGTGHYEQYF. The CDR3 DNA reads TGTGCCAGCAGCTTAATTCTAGATGGGACTGGGCACTACGAGCAGTACTTC.

This clone has a handful of counts. V is TRBV5-1 and J is TRBJ1-4, with D maybe TRBD1 (6 bases). Germline lookup yields CDR1 SGHRS and CDR2 YFSETQ. Trimming removed 0 bases from V and 5 bases from J, with 11 bases in between. The CDR3 runs 15 residues. The CDR3 spells CASSLATGLNEKLFF. The CDR3 bases are TGCGCCAGCAGCTTGGCGACAGGCCTAAATGAAAAACTGTTTTTT.

The V and J genes are TRBV5-6 and TRBJ2-5; TRBD2 matches at 15 bases. This CDR3 has 16 amino acids. CDR1 and CDR2 (germline): SGHDT, YYEEEE. V shed 2 bases and J 2 bases; nucleotides not matched to a gene: 1. CDR3 coding DNA: TGTGCCAGCAGCTTCGGACTAGCGGGGGGGCAAGAGACCCAGTACTTC. Translating gives CASSFGLAGGQETQYF.

V and J are TRBV19 and TRBJ2-2; D call uncertain. The CDR3 spans 15 residues. Trimming cost V 1 base and J 6 bases, with 12 bases left between them. CDR1 is LNHDA and CDR2 is SQIVND in the germline V gene (reference sequence). CDR3 sequence: CASSIATGLSGELFF. The DNA for the CDR3 is TGTGCCAGTAGTATAGCAACGGGCTTGTCCGGGGAGCTGTTTTTT. The full variable domain, completed using reference TRBV19 and TRBJ2-2, is DGGITQSPKYLFRKEGQNVTLSCEQNLNHDAMYWYRQDPGQGLRLIYYSQIVNDFQKGDIAEGYSVSREKKESFPLTVTSAQKNPTAFYLCASSIATGLSGELFFGEGSRLTVL.

This clone appeared a few times. V and J are TRBV29-1 and TRBJ1-2, with 7 bases lining up with TRBD1. V shed 8 bases, J shed 8 bases, and the junction held 14 bases outside the gene matches. Per germline, CDR1 SQVTM and CDR2 ANQGSEA. CDR3 length: 13 residues. CDR3 bases: TGCAGCCTCCAGGTCGACAGGGAAGACGGCTACACCTTC. This encodes CSLQVDREDGYTF. Together with reference TRBV29-1 and TRBJ1-2, the CDR3 gives the full variable domain: SAVISQKPSRDICQRGTSLTIQCQVDSQVTMMFWYRQQPGQSLTLIATANQGSEATYESGFVIDKFPISRPNLTFSTLTVSNMSPEDSSIYLCSLQVDREDGYTFGSGTRLTVV.

The chain employs TRBV7-2 and TRBJ1-4, with D hard to call. Germline assignment: CDR1 SGHTA and CDR2 FQGNSA. V was trimmed by 4 bases and J by 5 bases, leaving 14 bases between them. This CDR3 has 15 residues. CDR3 protein: CASSSRTLGNEKLFF. In DNA form, the CDR3 reads TGTGCCAGCAGCTCCAGGACGTTAGGAAATGAAAAACTGTTTTTT.

The chain recombines TRBV7-9 with TRBJ2-7; 12 nucleotides align to TRBD2. The CDR3 length is 15 residues. The J segment lost 3 bases and the V segment lost 5 bases, leaving 5 bases of the junction unmatched. CDR1 and CDR2 (germline): SEHNR, FQNEAQ (reference sequence). The CDR3 is CASSPTSGSFYEQYF. CDR3 sequence (DNA): TGTGCCAGCAGCCCGACTAGCGGGAGTTTCTACGAGCAGTACTTC.

The chain links TRBV27 to TRBJ1-2, with 7 bases identical to TRBD1. This CDR3 region has 16 residues. Germline CDR1 reads MNHEY; CDR2 reads SMNVEV (reference sequence). Trimming removed 3 bases from V and 6 bases from J; junction bases left unmatched: 13. This chain's CDR3 is CASSFSRTGDGDGYTF. CDR3 DNA sequence: TGTGCCAGCAGTTTCAGCCGTACAGGGGATGGGGATGGCTACACCTTC.

The V gene is TRBV7-2, the J gene TRBJ2-5; 7 nucleotides align to TRBD1. Germline-derived CDR1 and CDR2 are SGHTA and FQGNSA. The ends lost 1 base at V and 4 bases at J; junction bases unmatched: 3. The CDR3 has 14 residues. The CDR3 sequence: CASSLGDSAETQYF. CDR3 bases: TGTGCCAGCAGCTTAGGGGACAGTGCAGAGACCCAGTACTTC.

Written as DNA, the CDR3 is TGTGCCAGCTCACCACCGAAGGGCGGAAGGGAGACCCAGTACTTC. The encoded protein is CASSPPKGGRETQYF. The chain has TRBV18 and TRBJ2-5; D ambiguous. V dropped 0 bases and J dropped 5 bases, with 13 bases sitting between them. Germline V gives CDR1 KGHSH, CDR2 LQKENI. The CDR3 is 15 residues long.

V and J are TRBV7-9 and TRBJ1-1; weak D call: TRBD1 (6 bases). Between the trimmed V and J ends, which lost 9 bases and 0 bases, there was a span of 20 bases. There are 16 residues in the CDR3. Germline CDR1 reads SEHNR; CDR2 reads FQNEAQ (reference sequence). The CDR3 coding sequence is TGTGCCAGAAAGAAGTCGGGACACCCGATGAACACTGAAGCTTTCTTT. Its protein is CARKKSGHPMNTEAFF.